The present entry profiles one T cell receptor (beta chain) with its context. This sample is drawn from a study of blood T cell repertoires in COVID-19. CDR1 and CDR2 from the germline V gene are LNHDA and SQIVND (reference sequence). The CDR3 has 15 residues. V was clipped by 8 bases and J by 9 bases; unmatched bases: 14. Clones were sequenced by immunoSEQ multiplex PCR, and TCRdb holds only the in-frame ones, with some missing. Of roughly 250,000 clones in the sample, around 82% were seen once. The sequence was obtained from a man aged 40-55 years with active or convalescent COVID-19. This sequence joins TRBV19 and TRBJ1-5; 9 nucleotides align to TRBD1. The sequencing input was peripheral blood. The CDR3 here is CASRQGEFVYSPQHF. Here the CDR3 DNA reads TGTGCCAGTCGACAGGGGGAATTTGTTTATTCGCCCCAGCATTTT.